The 16 T cell receptor beta chains presented below share a single source sample, sequenced in a study of blood T cell repertoires in COVID-19. The method was immunoSEQ multiplex PCR; TCRdb's version includes in-frame clones alone and lacks a portion of them. The table has roughly 280,000 clones, around 87% seen once. What was sequenced was PBMCs or T cells enriched from blood (not recorded which). The receptors derive from a woman in her late teens or twenties who had recovered from COVID-19.

This clone turned up a few times. The chain is built from TRBV7-6 and TRBJ1-1; possibly TRBD1 for D (6 bases). V was trimmed by 5 bases and J by 0 bases, leaving 13 bases between them. This CDR3 is built from 15 residues. Germline V gene data show CDR1 as SGHVS and CDR2 as FNYEAQ. The CDR3 DNA sequence: TGTGCCAGCAGCCCGACAGGCCAATTGAACACTGAAGCTTTCTTT. Translation: CASSPTGQLNTEAFF.

The J gene is TRBJ2-5, the V gene TRBV6-2 or TRBV6-3; D perhaps matches TRBD2 (6 bases). The CDR3 contains 17 residues. Trimming cost V 2 bases and J 2 bases, with 18 bases left between them. The germline V gene has CDR1 MNHEY and CDR2 SVGEGT. The CDR3 DNA follows: TGTGCCAGCAGTTACCCTCCGGGACTGACATATCAAGAGACCCAGTACTTC. It yields the protein CASSYPPGLTYQETQYF.

J is TRBJ1-5 and V is TRBV23-1; D gene uncertain. TRBV23-1 is known as an ORF, though its function is uncertain. There are 15 residues in the CDR3. Trimming left V 3 bases short and J 0 bases short, with 9 bases between. DNA of the CDR3: TGCGCCAGCAGTCACACCAGGTATAGCAATCAGCCCCAGCATTTT. It specifies CASSHTRYSNQPQHF.

This chain joins TRBV4-1 and TRBJ1-1; D may be TRBD1 (6 bases). This CDR3 region has 15 residues. Trimming shortened V by 2 bases and J by 6 bases, and 16 bases separated the two germline ends. Germline V gene lookup returns CDR1 MGHRA and CDR2 YSYEKL. The CDR3: CASSQSLGGAPEAFF. Here the CDR3 DNA reads TGCGCCAGCAGCCAATCCCTAGGGGGGGCCCCTGAAGCTTTCTTT.

This chain uses TRBV20-1 with TRBJ2-2, with 11 nucleotides matching TRBD2. Germline V gives CDR1 DFQATT, CDR2 SNEGSKA (reference sequence). This CDR3 contains 17 residues. V shed 3 bases and J 4 bases; nucleotides not matched to a gene: 10. The CDR3 DNA follows: TGCAGTGCTAGTTGGGAGCTAGCGGGGGGAGGCACCGGGGAGCTGTTTTTT. Translating it yields CSASWELAGGGTGELFF.

As DNA, the CDR3 is TGTGCCAGCAGTCCTGACAGGGCAAGCACAGATACGCAGTATTTT. As protein: CASSPDRASTDTQYF. The chain combines TRBV28 with TRBJ2-3, with TRBD1 matching over 7 bases. Germline CDR1 and CDR2: MDHEN and SYDVKM. This CDR3 has 15 residues. Trimming took 5 bases from V and 0 from J; bases not matched to a gene: 5. The variable domain in full, with the rest retrieved from reference TRBV28 and TRBJ2-3, is DVKVTQSSRYLVKRTGEKVFLECVQDMDHENMFWYRQDPGLGLRLIYFSYDVKMKEKGDIPEGYSVSREKKERFSLILESASTNQTSMYLCASSPDRASTDTQYFGPGTRLTVL.

CDR3 nucleotide sequence: TGTGCCAGCAGCTTACGGGGACAGGGGATTGTCAAGCAGTACTTC. Amino acid sequence: CASSLRGQGIVKQYF. The chain uses TRBV5-6 and TRBJ2-7; 10 bases are a match to TRBD1. The V gene's germline CDR1 is SGHDT and CDR2 YYEEEE. V dropped 2 bases and J dropped 8; count of bases not matched to a gene: 10. The CDR3 is made up of 15 amino acids.

The chain is built from TRBV10-3 and TRBJ2-1; 7 nucleotides line up with TRBD1. Germline assignment: CDR1 ENHRY and CDR2 SYGVKD. The CDR3 contains 12 residues. V shed 4 bases and J 9 bases; nucleotides not matched to a gene: 3. The CDR3 is CAISGTGSEQFF. The DNA of the CDR3 is TGTGCCATCAGTGGGACAGGTAGTGAGCAGTTCTTC.

This chain joins TRBV11-3 and TRBJ2-1; D ambiguous. CDR1 and CDR2 from the germline V gene are SGHNT and YENEEA. Trimming cost V 0 bases and J 4 bases, with 4 bases left between them. The CDR3 consists of 13 residues. CDR3 region: CASSLDQYNEQFF. The DNA of the CDR3 is TGTGCCAGCAGCTTAGATCAGTACAATGAGCAGTTCTTC.

V is TRBV5-6 and J is TRBJ1-2; 7 positions agree with TRBD1. The ends lost 5 bases at V and 2 bases at J; junction bases unmatched: 6. CDR1 is SGHDT and CDR2 is YYEEEE in the germline V gene. CDR3 length equals 14 residues. The CDR3, as DNA: TGTGCCAGCAGAAAAGGACAGGTCAACTATGGCTACACCTTC. Translation gives CASRKGQVNYGYTF.

In regard to this clone: Other nucleotide sequences in the sample specify the same CDR3. This chain links TRBV28 with TRBJ2-1, with 9 bases that match TRBD1. The CDR3 length is 16 residues. J was trimmed by 13 bases and V by 6 bases; bases with no gene match: 19. From germline, CDR1 is MDHEN and CDR2 SYDVKM. The DNA of the CDR3 is TGTGCCAGCAGCCCCTCCCCCGGGACAGGGTCTCGTGAACAGTTCTTC. Residues: CASSPSPGTGSREQFF.

This sequence joins TRBV11-3 and TRBJ2-3, with 8 bases lining up with TRBD2. Germline V gives CDR1 SGHNT, CDR2 YENEEA. The CDR3 is 14 residues long. Trimming cost V 4 bases and J 5 bases; bases outside gene matches: 5. Written as DNA, the CDR3 is TGTGCCAGCAGCTATAGCGGGGAGGGAGATACGCAGTATTTT. Its translation: CASSYSGEGDTQYF.

The chain couples TRBV28 to TRBJ2-7; TRBD2 is a possible D gene (5 bases). V was shortened by 2 bases and J by 2 bases, with 10 bases between the two germline ends. Per the germline V gene, CDR1 is MDHEN and CDR2 is SYDVKM. This CDR3 has 14 residues. The DNA of the CDR3 is TGTGCCAGCAGTTTACCGGGATTACCCTACGAGCAGTACTTC. The encoded protein is CASSLPGLPYEQYF.

The V gene is TRBV6-4, the J gene TRBJ2-2; D might be TRBD2 (5 bases). CDR3 length: 13 amino acids. Trimming stripped 6 bases from V and 3 bases from J, with 8 bases between. Per the germline V gene, CDR1 is MRHNA and CDR2 is SNTAGT. This chain's CDR3 is CASSQEDTGELFF. The CDR3 DNA sequence: TGTGCCAGCAGCCAGGAGGACACCGGGGAGCTGTTTTTT.

V is TRBV6-2 or TRBV6-3 and J is TRBJ2-3; 8 nucleotides agree with TRBD2. The CDR3 extends over 13 amino acids. With 3 bases clipped from V and 8 bases from J, the junction kept 4 bases outside the gene matches. Germline CDR1 is MNHEY and CDR2 is SVGEGT. CDR3 nucleotide sequence: TGTGCCAGCAGTTATGGGCGGGGGGTTACGCAGTATTTT. Protein: CASSYGRGVTQYF.

This chain uses TRBV5-1 with TRBJ2-7; 9 bases fit TRBD1. CDR1 and CDR2 (germline): SGHRS, YFSETQ. Losses at the gene ends were 2 bases for V and 6 bases for J; bases not matched to a gene: 9. The CDR3 is 15 residues long. CDR3 loop: CASSFGVQGAAEQYF. CDR3 bases: TGCGCCAGCAGCTTCGGAGTACAGGGGGCCGCCGAGCAGTACTTC.